The 26 T cell receptor beta chains presented below share a single source sample, sequenced in a study of blood T cells in healthy people across ages. Combining a sample-barcoded 5' primer with a J-beta primer mix, a second PCR ran for roughly 6 to 11 cycles. TCRdb itself ran the 5' RACE reads through MiXCR, one entry per CDR3 protein. The sample holds 1.5 million to 2 million distinct CDR3 sequences, approximately 39% seen once. Sequences were obtained from blood. The receptor set was obtained from a human donor in good health.

The chain has TRBV28 and TRBJ2-3; D is uncertain. V was shortened by 3 bases and J by 6 bases, with 22 bases between the two germline ends. Per the germline V gene, CDR1 is MDHEN and CDR2 is SYDVKM. The length of the CDR3 is 17 residues. The CDR3 loop reads CASSFSPYSLRCDTQYF. CDR3 in DNA: TGTGCCAGCAGTTTCTCCCCCTACAGCTTGAGATGTGATACGCAGTATTTT. Based on the CDR3 plus reference TRBV28 and TRBJ2-3, the full variable domain is DVKVTQSSRYLVKRTGEKVFLECVQDMDHENMFWYRQDPGLGLRLIYFSYDVKMKEKGDIPEGYSVSREKKERFSLILESASTNQTSMYLCASSFSPYSLRCDTQYFGPGTRLTVL.

V and J are TRBV29-1 and TRBJ2-3; 14 positions match TRBD2. This CDR3 has 18 amino acids. With V trimmed by 5 bases and J by 2 bases, 12 bases remained unmatched. The germline gives CDR1 SQVTM, CDR2 ANQGSEA. The CDR3 loop is CSVFGLAGGRLNTDTQYF. CDR3 sequence (DNA): TGCAGCGTTTTTGGACTAGCGGGGGGACGTCTCAACACAGATACGCAGTATTTT.

This clonotype was counted a few times. The chain has TRBV2 and TRBJ2-5; 8 bases are shared with TRBD2. CDR3 length: 14 amino acids. Germline values: CDR1 SNHLY, CDR2 FYNNEI. J lost 4 bases, V lost 8 bases, and 9 bases had no gene match. CDR3 nucleotide sequence: TGTGCCAGCCAAGTTTGGACTAGCCGAGAGACCCAGTACTTC. As protein: CASQVWTSRETQYF.

This clonotype has a handful of counts. This chain joins TRBV10-3 and TRBJ2-7; TRBD2 matches 11 bases. The V gene end was trimmed by 4 bases and the J gene end by 6 bases; junction bases not matched to a gene: 2. Germline lookup yields CDR1 ENHRY and CDR2 SYGVKD. CDR3 length: 13 residues. CDR3 residues: CAISAGTSGEQYF. In nucleotides, the CDR3 is TGTGCCATCAGTGCCGGGACTAGCGGCGAGCAGTACTTC.

The chain has TRBV9 and TRBJ2-2; D is undetermined. Germline assignment: CDR1 SGDLS and CDR2 YYNGEE. V dropped 2 bases and J dropped 7 bases, with 6 bases sitting between them. The CDR3 length is 12 residues. This CDR3 reads CASSVFYGELFF. CDR3 DNA sequence: TGTGCCAGCAGCGTTTTTTACGGGGAGCTGTTTTTT. Combining the CDR3 with reference TRBV9 and TRBJ2-2 gives the whole variable domain DSGVTQTPKHLITATGQRVTLRCSPRSGDLSVYWYQQSLDQGLQFLIQYYNGEERAKGNILERFSAQQFPDLHSELNLSSLELGDSALYFCASSVFYGELFFGEGSRLTVL.

This clonotype came up a few times. The chain joins TRBV2 to TRBJ2-5; D not certain. In germline, CDR1 is SNHLY, CDR2 FYNNEI. V was cut by 4 bases and J by 4 bases, with 7 bases left in between. CDR3 length: 12 amino acids. The CDR3 here is CASSVIIETQYF. CDR3 DNA sequence: TGTGCCAGCAGTGTCATAATAGAGACCCAGTACTTC. Using reference TRBV2 and TRBJ2-5 for the parts outside the CDR3, the full variable domain is EPEVTQTPSHQVTQMGQEVILRCVPISNHLYFYWYRQILGQKVEFLVSFYNNEISEKSEIFDDQFSVERPDGSNFTLKIRSTKLEDSAMYFCASSVIIETQYFGPGTRLLVL.

The J gene is TRBJ1-1, the V gene TRBV6-5; the D gene is possibly TRBD1 (5 bases). Germline assignment: CDR1 MNHEY and CDR2 SVGAGI. The CDR3 extends over 14 amino acids. Trimming removed 6 bases from V and 0 bases from J, with 11 bases in between. Here the CDR3 DNA reads TGTGCCAGCAGACGATCAGGGCTGAACACTGAAGCTTTCTTT. Residues: CASRRSGLNTEAFF.

The table lists this clonotype with a few counts. V usage is TRBV7-9 and J usage is TRBJ2-1; 7 bases are shared with TRBD1. J lost 2 bases, V lost 5 bases, and 6 bases had no gene match. This CDR3 is built from 15 residues. Germline CDR1 SEHNR, CDR2 FQNEAQ (reference sequence). The CDR3 nucleotides are TGTGCCAGCAGCAAGACAGGGACGCCCTACAATGAGCAGTTCTTC. Translating gives CASSKTGTPYNEQFF.

The V and J genes are TRBV15 and TRBJ2-5; TRBD1 matches 8 bases. Germline V gene lookup returns CDR1 LNHNV and CDR2 YYDKDF (reference sequence). The CDR3 spans 15 residues. J was trimmed by 7 bases and V by 0 bases; bases with no gene match: 7. The CDR3 spells CATSRDPDRDATQYF. The CDR3 DNA is TGTGCCACCAGCAGAGATCCGGACAGGGACGCGACCCAGTACTTC.

CDR3 in DNA: TGTGCCAGCAGTTTAAGGCAAGAGTATCAGCCCCAGCATTTT. Translated: CASSLRQEYQPQHF. The chain has TRBV12-3 or TRBV12-4 and TRBJ1-5; D uncertain. The CDR3 length is 14 residues. V lost 2 bases, J lost 5 bases, and 10 bases lay in between.

The CDR3 here is CSVEARGDTRGDYGYTF. CDR3 nucleotide sequence: TGCAGCGTTGAAGCCCGAGGGGACACCCGGGGAGACTATGGCTACACCTTC. The chain carries TRBV29-1 and TRBJ1-2, with a tentative D call TRBD1 (6 bases). CDR3 length: 17 amino acids. CDR1 SQVTM and CDR2 ANQGSEA come from the germline V gene. The germline V and J ends were trimmed by 1 base and 3 bases, with 21 bases remaining between them.

DNA of the CDR3: TGCAGCGTTGCGAAAAGGGGAGGGGAAAATGAGCAGTTCTTC. It encodes CSVAKRGGENEQFF. The V and J genes are TRBV29-1 and TRBJ2-1, with 7 positions matching TRBD2. Trimming at V came to 4 bases and at J to 7 bases, leaving 10 bases not matched to a gene. Germline V lookup: CDR1 SQVTM, CDR2 ANQGSEA. The CDR3 loop spans 14 amino acids.

The rearrangement joins TRBV28 to TRBJ2-5; 14 positions agree with TRBD2. The germline V gene has CDR1 MDHEN and CDR2 SYDVKM. The J segment lost 3 bases and the V segment lost 6 bases, leaving 3 bases of the junction unmatched. This CDR3 has 15 residues. The CDR3 bases are TGTGCCAGCAGCCGGACTAGCGGGGGGAAAGAGACCCAGTACTTC. It encodes CASSRTSGGKETQYF. Drawing the rest from reference TRBV28 and TRBJ2-5, the complete variable domain is DVKVTQSSRYLVKRTGEKVFLECVQDMDHENMFWYRQDPGLGLRLIYFSYDVKMKEKGDIPEGYSVSREKKERFSLILESASTNQTSMYLCASSRTSGGKETQYFGPGTRLLVL.

The J gene is TRBJ2-1, the V gene TRBV27, with 10 bases identical to TRBD1. The J call may not be correct, given that the DNA end is closer to TRBJ2-7. CDR3 length: 14 amino acids. Per the germline V gene, CDR1 is MNHEY and CDR2 is SMNVEV (reference sequence). In DNA, the CDR3 is TGTGCCAGCAGTCCGCGGACAGGGGGTCGTGAGCAGTACTTC. It yields the protein CASSPRTGGREQYF.

The rearrangement uses TRBV29-1 and TRBJ1-2; no definite D call. This CDR3 has 12 amino acids. In germline, CDR1 is SQVTM, CDR2 ANQGSEA. Deletions cut 7 bases from V and 0 bases from J, with 9 bases between. This CDR3 reads CSANSTNYGYTF. The DNA for the CDR3 is TGCAGCGCTAACAGCACTAACTATGGCTACACCTTC.

V and J are TRBV6-2 or TRBV6-3 and TRBJ2-4; unclear D gene. Germline V CDR1 and CDR2: MNHEY, SVGEGT. This CDR3 region has 11 residues. V was trimmed by 8 bases and J by 6 bases, leaving 8 bases between them. The CDR3 coding sequence is TGTGCCAGCGGTCGAGGAAACATTCAGTACTTC. This codes for CASGRGNIQYF.

The V call is TRBV28, the J call TRBJ2-1, with TRBD1 identical over 9 bases. Trimming cost V 3 bases and J 10 bases; bases outside gene matches: 13. Per germline, CDR1 MDHEN and CDR2 SYDVKM. This CDR3 region has 16 residues. Written as DNA, the CDR3 is TGTGCCAGCAGTTTTTTCCCAGACAGGGGGACCTACGAGCAGTTCTTC. It yields the protein CASSFFPDRGTYEQFF.

J is TRBJ1-4 and V is TRBV5-1, with 9 bases matching TRBD1. The J segment lost 5 bases and the V segment lost 5 bases, leaving 4 bases of the junction unmatched. The germline V gene encodes CDR1 SGHRS and CDR2 YFSETQ. The CDR3 is 14 residues long. The CDR3, as DNA: TGCGCCAGCAGATTCGGGACAGGGAATGAAAAACTGTTTTTT. Translated, it gives CASRFGTGNEKLFF.

This clonotype was counted only a few times. This chain links TRBV5-6 with TRBJ2-1; D might be TRBD2 (5 bases). Between the trimmed V and J ends, which lost 4 bases and 5 bases, there was a span of 31 bases. Germline V gene data show CDR1 as SGHDT and CDR2 as YYEEEE. The CDR3 consists of 20 residues. The CDR3 region has the DNA TGTGCCAGCAGCCCACTCATGTACAGTTCGGGGTGGGTGGAAAACAATGAGCAGTTCTTC. This codes for CASSPLMYSSGWVENNEQFF.

V usage is TRBV25-1 and J usage is TRBJ2-7, with D possibly being TRBD1 (6 bases). CDR3 length equals 15 residues. Trimming stripped 6 bases from V and 2 bases from J, with 17 bases between. Germline assignment: CDR1 MGHDK and CDR2 SYGVNS. As DNA, the CDR3 is TGTGCCAGCAGAAATACAGGGCAAGGGGCCTACGAGCAGTACTTC. This sequence encodes CASRNTGQGAYEQYF.

This clonotype is a singleton in its sample. This chain joins TRBV20-1 and TRBJ1-4; 7 bases fit TRBD1. CDR1 and CDR2 from the germline V gene are DFQATT and SNEGSKA (reference sequence). V shed 0 bases and J 6 bases; nucleotides not matched to a gene: 7. This CDR3 contains 15 residues. CDR3 amino acids: CSARDIDRVDEKLFF. CDR3 sequence (DNA): TGCAGTGCTAGAGATATAGACAGGGTGGATGAAAAACTGTTTTTT.

This clonotype was counted only a few times. The chain recombines TRBV7-9 with TRBJ2-2; tentatively, D is TRBD1 (6 bases). The length of the CDR3 is 15 residues. The V end lost 5 bases, the J end lost 1 base, and 11 bases lay between the germline ends. Germline CDR1 and CDR2: SEHNR and FQNEAQ (reference sequence). CDR3 coding DNA: TGTGCCAGCAGCAGGACAGCCGTGAACACCGGGGAGCTGTTTTTT. This translates into CASSRTAVNTGELFF.

The chain uses TRBV5-5 and TRBJ2-3, with 11 positions matching TRBD1. The length of the CDR3 is 16 residues. J lost 6 bases, V lost 4 bases, and 10 bases had no gene match. Looked up from germline, CDR1 is SGHKS and CDR2 is YYEKEE (reference sequence). Written as DNA, the CDR3 is TGTGCCAGCAGCCCTAGGGACAGGGGGTATGCGGATACGCAGTATTTT. Residues: CASSPRDRGYADTQYF.

The J gene is TRBJ1-2, the V gene TRBV19, with D unclear. V was shortened by 5 bases and J by 5 bases, with 24 bases between the two germline ends. Germline V gene lookup returns CDR1 LNHDA and CDR2 SQIVND (reference sequence). The CDR3 runs to 17 residues. The CDR3 reads CASSLQYGPLGYYGYTF. The CDR3 DNA is TGTGCCAGTAGTCTCCAATACGGCCCCTTGGGCTATTATGGCTACACCTTC.

This clonotype was observed a handful of times. The chain employs TRBV5-6 and TRBJ1-6; 8 bases align to TRBD1. Germline V gene lookup returns CDR1 SGHDT and CDR2 YYEEEE. V was pared by 0 bases and J by 4 bases, with 0 bases of the junction left unmatched. The CDR3 sequence is 15 residues long. CDR3 sequence: CASSLDRGYNSPLHF. The CDR3 nucleotides are TGTGCCAGCAGCTTGGACAGGGGGTATAATTCACCCCTCCACTTT.

This clonotype was seen a few times. This rearrangement joins TRBV2 to TRBJ1-4, with a tentative D call TRBD1 (5 bases). Germline loops: CDR1 SNHLY, CDR2 FYNNEI. CDR3 size: 11 residues. The V gene lost 8 bases and the J gene lost 5 bases, with 6 bases spanning the gap. This CDR3 reads CASEGNEKLFF. The DNA of the CDR3 is TGTGCCAGCGAGGGGAATGAAAAACTGTTTTTT.